One and the same sample provided the 29 T cell receptor beta chains below, sequenced in a study of blood T cell repertoires in COVID-19. The protocol was immunoSEQ multiplex PCR, while the TCRdb copy is restricted to in-frame clones and leaves out a portion. Of tens of thousands of clones listed, 90% were seen once; the top ten hold around 0.98%. Material for sequencing was peripheral blood. Every receptor here comes from a woman aged 50 to 60 in a cohort sampled during active COVID-19.

The chain carries TRBV27 and TRBJ2-7, with a tentative D call TRBD2 (7 bases). Germline loops: CDR1 MNHEY, CDR2 SMNVEV (reference sequence). V was pared by 5 bases and J by 6 bases, with 17 bases between. The CDR3 is 14 amino acids. CDR3 amino acids: CASSPSWGGAEQYF. In DNA, the CDR3 is TGTGCCAGCAGTCCCTCCTGGGGGGGGGCCGAGCAGTACTTC.

V usage is TRBV12-5 and J usage is TRBJ2-1, with 12 bases identical to TRBD1. There are 14 residues in the CDR3. In germline, CDR1 is LGHNT, CDR2 FRNRAP. V lost 6 bases and J lost 8; bases outside the gene matches: 5. The CDR3 DNA follows: TGTGCTAGTGGCATAGGGACAGGGGGCGATGAGCAGTTCTTC. Amino acids: CASGIGTGGDEQFF.

V usage is TRBV5-6 and J usage is TRBJ2-7; D is possibly TRBD1 (5 bases). The CDR3 contains 17 residues. CDR1 is SGHDT, CDR2 YYEEEE, per germline. The V end was cut by 0 bases, the J end by 2 bases, with 18 bases between. The CDR3 loop reads CASSLVVQDTDPYEQYF. DNA for the CDR3: TGTGCCAGCAGCTTGGTGGTTCAGGACACGGACCCCTACGAGCAGTACTTC.

For the CDR3, the DNA is TGTGCCAGCAGTTTATCTGCGGGGCCCCTCTATGGCTACACCTTC. Amino acids: CASSLSAGPLYGYTF. This chain joins TRBV28 and TRBJ1-2; the D gene is possibly TRBD1 (5 bases). From germline, CDR1 is MDHEN and CDR2 SYDVKM. V was shortened by 1 base and J by 4 bases, with 13 bases between the two germline ends. The CDR3 extends over 15 amino acids.

The chain is built from TRBV27 and TRBJ2-1; 16 nucleotides align to TRBD2. J lost 10 bases, V lost 3 bases, and 6 bases had no gene match. This CDR3 comprises 16 residues. Germline V gives CDR1 MNHEY, CDR2 SMNVEV (reference sequence). The CDR3 DNA is TGTGCCAGCAGTTTTTTGGGACTAGCGGGAGGGTGGGAGCAGTTCTTC. Its protein product is CASSFLGLAGGWEQFF.

V gene TRBV12-3 or TRBV12-4 combines with J gene TRBJ2-3; tentatively, D is TRBD1 (5 bases). This CDR3 region has 12 residues. The V gene lost 3 bases and the J gene lost 10 bases, with 11 bases spanning the gap. CDR3 sequence (DNA): TGTGCCAGCAGTTTCGCTCCACAGGCGCAGTATTTT. Translating it yields CASSFAPQAQYF.

The V gene is TRBV18, the J gene TRBJ2-3, with 8 bases fitting TRBD2. The CDR3 length is 16 residues. The V gene's germline CDR1 is KGHSH and CDR2 LQKENI. Trimming took 3 bases from V and 1 from J; bases not matched to a gene: 6. In DNA, the CDR3 is TGTGCCAGCTCACCCCGCGGGAGGACGGGCACAGATACGCAGTATTTT. Its translation: CASSPRGRTGTDTQYF.

The chain links TRBV6-5 to TRBJ1-5, with D hard to call. Trimming took 6 bases from V and 0 from J, leaving 6 bases between them. Germline lookup yields CDR1 MNHEY and CDR2 SVGAGI. The CDR3 contains 13 residues. In DNA form, the CDR3 reads TGTGCCAGCAGGGCTCATAGCAATCAGCCCCAGCATTTT. Protein sequence: CASRAHSNQPQHF.

Of note for this clone: A read error may account for a junction end that differs from germline. The rearrangement links TRBV28 to TRBJ2-1; tentative D call: TRBD1 (5 bases). The CDR3 runs to 15 residues. CDR1 is MDHEN and CDR2 is SYDVKM in the germline V gene. CDR3 in amino acids: CVSTLGQIRYNEQFF. The DNA of the CDR3 is TGTGTCAGCACCCTGGGGCAGATAAGGTACAATGAGCAGTTCTTC.

The table lists this clone with a count of one. The CDR3 spells CASSFRGENGELFF. As DNA, the CDR3 is TGTGCCAGCAGCTTCCGCGGGGAGAACGGGGAGCTGTTTTTT. The chain links TRBV7-9 to TRBJ2-2; TRBD2 might be the D (6 bases). Germline CDR1 reads SEHNR; CDR2 reads FQNEAQ (reference sequence). CDR3 length equals 14 residues. Trimming left V 3 bases short and J 7 bases short, with 12 bases between.

V gene TRBV27 combines with J gene TRBJ2-1; perhaps TRBD1 as D (6 bases). The V end was cut by 2 bases, the J end by 3 bases, with 11 bases between. The CDR3 extends over 15 amino acids. Looked up from germline, CDR1 is MNHEY and CDR2 is SMNVEV (reference sequence). CDR3 sequence (DNA): TGTGCCAGCAGTTTAGGCCAGGGGATCTACAATGAGCAGTTCTTC. It codes for CASSLGQGIYNEQFF.

The chain carries TRBV12-3 or TRBV12-4 and TRBJ2-7; 13 positions agree with TRBD2. V lost 5 bases to trimming and J lost 10 bases; unmatched junction nucleotides: 5. The CDR3 consists of 13 residues. CDR3 in DNA: TGTGCCAGCAGTCCTACTAGCGGGAGGGCTCAGTACTTC. Translation gives CASSPTSGRAQYF.

The chain uses TRBV7-3 and TRBJ2-2; unclear D gene. The CDR3 totals 13 residues. V lost 1 base and J lost 6, with 6 bases in between. CDR1 and CDR2 from the germline V gene are SGHTA and FQGTGA. The CDR3 region is CASSLIQAGELFF. The DNA of the CDR3 is TGTGCCAGCAGCTTAATTCAGGCCGGGGAGCTGTTTTTT.

The chain carries TRBV6-2 or TRBV6-3 and TRBJ1-5; D remains ambiguous. Germline loops: CDR1 MNHEY, CDR2 SVGEGT. This CDR3 contains 12 residues. Trimming removed 5 bases at V and 5 bases at J, with 7 bases between. CDR3 coding DNA: TGTGCCAGCAGTCCCCTCTATCAGCCCCAGCATTTT. Its protein is CASSPLYQPQHF.

The chain combines TRBV5-3 with TRBJ1-5; a possible D gene is TRBD1 (5 bases). TRBV5-3 carries the ORF label, with uncertain function. The CDR3 extends over 17 amino acids. The V gene lost 4 bases and the J gene lost 1 base, with 18 bases spanning the gap. The CDR3 DNA reads TGTGCCAGAAGCGCAAGGTCAGGGAGGGAGAGCAATCAGCCCCAGCATTTT. Its translation: CARSARSGRESNQPQHF.

This chain connects TRBV3-1 (or the pseudogene TRBV3-2) to TRBJ2-2; 7 nucleotides match TRBD2. The ends lost 4 bases at V and 2 bases at J; junction bases unmatched: 7. Germline loops: CDR1 LGHDT, CDR2 YNNKEL (reference sequence). The CDR3 spans 16 residues. DNA of the CDR3: TGTGCCAGCAGCCGAGCTAGCGGTAGAAACACCGGGGAGCTGTTTTTT. Translating gives CASSRASGRNTGELFF.

This chain uses TRBV6-5 with TRBJ1-1; D remains unclear. Germline loops: CDR1 MNHEY, CDR2 SVGAGI. The CDR3 length is 13 residues. With 8 bases removed from V and 1 base from J, the gap between germline ends came to 11 bases. The CDR3 nucleotides read TGTGCCAGCGGCAAACAATCGAACACTGAAGCTTTCTTT. It codes for CASGKQSNTEAFF.

V usage is TRBV3-1 (or the pseudogene TRBV3-2) and J usage is TRBJ2-1, with 14 positions matching TRBD2. Germline loops: CDR1 LGHDT, CDR2 YNNKEL (reference sequence). The CDR3 runs 16 residues. The junction had 10 bases not matched to a gene; V was cut back by 6 bases and J by 9 bases. The CDR3 region has the DNA TGTGCCAGCAGGGCTTCGACTAGCGGGAGGGGTATTGAGCAGTTCTTC. Translated: CASRASTSGRGIEQFF.

The chain joins TRBV6-6 to TRBJ1-1; 8 bases match TRBD1. The CDR3 consists of 13 residues. Trimming at V came to 5 bases and at J to 5 bases, leaving 4 bases not matched to a gene. The germline gives CDR1 MNHNY, CDR2 SVGAGI (reference sequence). CDR3 bases: TGTGCCAGCAGTCAACAGGGGGGGACTGAAGCTTTCTTT. This encodes CASSQQGGTEAFF.

The CDR3 protein is CASEDRGFNQPQHF. The CDR3 DNA reads TGTGCCAGCGAGGACAGGGGTTTCAATCAGCCCCAGCATTTT. V gene TRBV27 combines with J gene TRBJ1-5; 9 bases fit TRBD1. The CDR3 is 14 amino acids. With 8 bases clipped from V and 3 bases from J, the junction kept 5 bases outside the gene matches. The germline CDR1 and CDR2 sequences are MNHEY and SMNVEV (reference sequence).

The rearrangement uses TRBV24-1 and TRBJ1-1; D uncertain. Germline lookup yields CDR1 KGHDR and CDR2 SFDVKD. This CDR3 contains 13 residues. Trimming stripped 5 bases from V and 1 base from J, with 7 bases between. The CDR3 nucleotides are TGTGCCACCAGTGGTGGGCCGAACACTGAAGCTTTCTTT. It encodes CATSGGPNTEAFF.

This sequence joins TRBV7-2 and TRBJ2-3; 10 bases match TRBD2. Germline V gene lookup returns CDR1 SGHTA and CDR2 FQGNSA. This CDR3 has 16 amino acids. V gave up 2 bases and J gave up 3 bases; unmatched junction bases: 5. The chain's CDR3 is CASSLSPGLATDTQYF. CDR3 DNA: TGTGCCAGCAGCTTATCTCCGGGACTAGCGACAGATACGCAGTATTTT.

This clone was detected a few times. The chain links TRBV6-5 to TRBJ2-1; D is possibly TRBD2 (5 bases). Trimming took 6 bases from V and 10 from J, leaving 13 bases between them. The CDR3 has 12 residues. The V gene's germline CDR1 is MNHEY and CDR2 SVGAGI. The CDR3 DNA follows: TGTGCCAGCAGAGACCCCCGACTAGAGCAGTTCTTC. Translating it yields CASRDPRLEQFF.

The chain joins TRBV27 to TRBJ2-3, with D possibly TRBD1 on 6 matching bases. The germline V gene has CDR1 MNHEY and CDR2 SMNVEV (reference sequence). V gave up 6 bases and J gave up 7 bases, with 20 bases separating them. The CDR3 covers 15 residues. The CDR3 spells CASRGGAESGNTQYF. For the CDR3, the DNA is TGTGCCAGCAGAGGGGGAGCGGAGAGTGGGAATACGCAGTATTTT.

The chain's CDR3 is CASSLVGGRREETQYF. The CDR3 region has the DNA TGTGCCAGCAGCTTAGTAGGTGGGAGGCGCGAAGAGACCCAGTACTTC. V gene TRBV11-2 combines with J gene TRBJ2-5; D may be TRBD2 (6 bases). The V end was cut by 1 base, the J end by 3 bases, with 15 bases between. CDR3 length: 16 amino acids. Per the germline V gene, CDR1 is SGHAT and CDR2 is FQNNGV.

This sequence joins TRBV2 and TRBJ2-7; weak D call: TRBD2 (5 bases). Germline-derived CDR1 and CDR2 are SNHLY and FYNNEI. V lost 6 bases to trimming and J lost 5 bases, with 14 bases between them. This CDR3 comprises 13 residues. The chain's CDR3 is CASRKTGGDEQYF. CDR3 in DNA: TGTGCCAGCAGGAAGACCGGAGGTGACGAGCAGTACTTC.

This clone was detected a few times. V gene TRBV4-2 combines with J gene TRBJ2-7; TRBD2 matches at 7 bases. Germline lookup yields CDR1 LGHNA and CDR2 YNFKEQ. J gave up 6 bases and V 3 bases, and 14 bases lay outside the gene matches. This CDR3 has 16 amino acids. For the CDR3, the DNA is TGTGCCAGCAGCCACCCCTCCGCGGGAGCCCCGACCGAGCAGTACTTC. Translation: CASSHPSAGAPTEQYF.

The CDR3 coding sequence is TGTGCCAGCAGCTCTACCGGGACACTAGATACGCAGTATTTT. Encoded protein: CASSSTGTLDTQYF. The chain links TRBV7-3 to TRBJ2-3, with a weak D call TRBD1 (6 bases). V gave up 4 bases and J gave up 5 bases, with 13 bases separating them. This CDR3 is 14 amino acids long. Germline lookup yields CDR1 SGHTA and CDR2 FQGTGA.

J is TRBJ2-1 and V is TRBV9; 8 bases agree with TRBD2. With 0 bases clipped from V and 0 bases from J, the junction kept 2 bases outside the gene matches. The length of the CDR3 is 16 residues. Germline V CDR1 and CDR2: SGDLS, YYNGEE. The CDR3 bases are TGTGCCAGCAGCGTAGGGACTAGCAGCTCCTACAATGAGCAGTTCTTC. The encoded protein is CASSVGTSSSYNEQFF. Together with reference TRBV9 and TRBJ2-1, the CDR3 gives the full variable domain: DSGVTQTPKHLITATGQRVTLRCSPRSGDLSVYWYQQSLDQGLQFLIQYYNGEERAKGNILERFSAQQFPDLHSELNLSSLELGDSALYFCASSVGTSSSYNEQFFGPGTRLTVL.